This T cell receptor beta chain was obtained from a study of cytotoxic CD8 clonotypes in ibrutinib-treated CLL. TCRdb's copy holds only in-frame clones and misses some; the assay was immunoSEQ multiplex PCR. The table shows about 44,000 clones, with approximately 70% occurring only once. Germline assignment: CDR1 SGHKS and CDR2 YYEKEE (reference sequence). The length of the CDR3 is 18 residues. V shed 0 bases and J 1 base; nucleotides not matched to a gene: 8. The origin of this receptor is a human donor with chronic lymphocytic leukemia. The chain is built from TRBV5-5 and TRBJ2-3; 10 bases align to TRBD1. The source material was PBMCs, sampled after 12 months of ibrutinib treatment. The CDR3 region has the DNA TGTGCCAGCAGCTTGGTAGGGGTCGGACAGGGGGGCACAGATACGCAGTATTTT. This sequence encodes CASSLVGVGQGGTDTQYF.